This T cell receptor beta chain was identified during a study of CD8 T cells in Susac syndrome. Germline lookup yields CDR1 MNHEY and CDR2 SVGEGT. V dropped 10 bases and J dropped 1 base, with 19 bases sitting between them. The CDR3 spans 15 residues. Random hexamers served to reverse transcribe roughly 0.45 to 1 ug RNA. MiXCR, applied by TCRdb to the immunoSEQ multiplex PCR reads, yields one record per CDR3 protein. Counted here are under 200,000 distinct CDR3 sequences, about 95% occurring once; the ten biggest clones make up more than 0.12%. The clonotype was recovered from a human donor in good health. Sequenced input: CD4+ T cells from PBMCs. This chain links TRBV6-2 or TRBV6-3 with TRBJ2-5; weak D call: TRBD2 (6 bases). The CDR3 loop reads CATNGSPRRQETQYF. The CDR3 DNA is TGTGCCACAAACGGGAGCCCTCGGCGCCAAGAGACCCAGTACTTC.